This note documents a single TCR beta chain sequence. Its antigen is still unknown. TCRdb keeps only in-frame clones here, not all; method: immunoSEQ multiplex PCR. The repertoire has about 36,000 clones, 60% to 80% of them found once; the top ten carry 13% to 15%. Relapse after autologous stem cell transplantation occurred in every patient, and brentuximab vedotin exposure varied. CDR3 size: 17 residues. CDR1 WNHNN and CDR2 SYGVQD come from the germline V gene (reference sequence). Trimming removed 2 bases from V and 0 bases from J, with 14 bases in between. The data are from a study of PD-1 blockade in classical Hodgkin lymphoma. Study results and caveats: Complete responders entered with baseline diversity on par with newly diagnosed patients, the results showed. CD4+ TCR diversity, unlike CD8+, rose significantly by C4D1.

This receptor was obtained from a human donor with classical Hodgkin lymphoma. The sequences come from peripheral blood mononuclear cells (PBMCs), collected before the second cycle of nivolumab. The chain has TRBV10-1 and TRBJ1-5; D may be TRBD1 (6 bases). CDR3 sequence reads: CASSETLGQFSNQPQHF. For the CDR3, the DNA is TGCGCCAGCAGTGAGACGTTAGGACAGTTTAGCAATCAGCCCCAGCATTTT.